These 32 T cell receptor beta chains were sequenced from one sample in a study of type 1 regulatory T cells (dated by TCRdb to 2020 to 2023). Their antigen targets remain unknown. What the study reported, not specific to this receptor: Tr1 cells showed a more restricted TCR repertoire than non-Tr1 cells, which the study interpreted as alloantigen-induced clonal expansion.

TCRdb shows the sequencer as Illumina MiSeq. TCRdb applied fastp at Q25 and MiXCR to the public reads, then kept only in-frame beta chains. Duplicate CDR3 protein sequences are folded into a single record with the most common DNA and genes. Recorded for this sample are about 71,000 distinct CDR3 sequences; roughly 20% of them occurred a single time. Less than 10% of the sample is held by the ten biggest clonotypes. Input material: cultured type 1 regulatory T (Tr1) cells, either the whole culture or a sorted fraction (not recorded which). Taken with the paper, the label for cell subset or site translates to: type 1 regulatory T cells sorted from the T-allo10 product. Receptors originate from a human donor in good health.

This clonotype was recorded at least ten times. V usage is TRBV20-1 and J usage is TRBJ2-5, with 7 bases matching TRBD2. Germline V gives CDR1 DFQATT, CDR2 SNEGSKA (reference sequence). The CDR3 loop spans 15 amino acids. V trimming: 0 bases; J trimming: 1 base; junction bases outside the gene matches: 5. CDR3 in amino acids: CSARDLAGAQETQYF. DNA of the CDR3: TGCAGTGCTAGAGATCTGGCGGGAGCCCAAGAGACCCAGTACTTC.

This clonotype came up once. This may be a read error: a much more frequent sequence differs by one nucleotide. The V call is TRBV4-2, the J call TRBJ1-1; no reliable D call. CDR1 is LGHNA and CDR2 is YNFKEQ in the germline V gene. This CDR3 spans 13 amino acids. CDR3 sequence (DNA): TGTGCCAGCAGCCCCGGTCGGAACTCTGAAGCTTTCTTT. This gives the protein CASSPGRNSEAFF.

The chain joins TRBV6-6 to TRBJ2-7; tentatively, D is TRBD1 (6 bases). Germline V CDR1 and CDR2: MNHNY, SVGAGI (reference sequence). The CDR3 is 17 residues long. V was trimmed by 0 bases and J by 2 bases, leaving 17 bases between them. The CDR3 reads CASSYSNRVIAAYEQYF. CDR3 DNA sequence: TGTGCCAGCAGTTACTCGAACAGGGTAATAGCTGCCTACGAGCAGTACTTC.

This clonotype appeared once. The V gene is TRBV6-5, the J gene TRBJ2-3; 12 nucleotides align to TRBD2. Germline CDR1 is MNHEY and CDR2 is SVGAGI. CDR3 length: 15 amino acids. The junction had 4 bases not matched to a gene; V was cut back by 6 bases and J by 3 bases. The DNA of the CDR3 is TGTGCCAGCAGACTACTAGCGGGAGGAACAGATACGCAGTATTTT. The encoded protein is CASRLLAGGTDTQYF.

For this clonotype: Germline and junction disagree at one end, which may indicate a read error. J is TRBJ2-3 and V is TRBV29-1; 7 nucleotides line up with TRBD1. Germline loops: CDR1 SQVTM, CDR2 ANQGSEA. The CDR3 covers 14 residues. Written as DNA, the CDR3 is TGCAGCGTGGAAGGACAGGTTAGCACAGATACGCAGTATTTT. Translated, it gives CSVEGQVSTDTQYF.

The V call is TRBV5-1, the J call TRBJ2-3; 8 bases match TRBD2. J gave up 5 bases and V 1 base, and 6 bases lay outside the gene matches. Germline V gene sequence: CDR1 SGHRS, CDR2 YFSETQ. The CDR3 sequence is 15 residues long. The CDR3 DNA reads TGCGCCAGCAGCTTGATGGTAGCGGGACAAGATACGCAGTATTTT. Protein product: CASSLMVAGQDTQYF. The whole variable domain, filled in from reference TRBV5-1 and TRBJ2-3, reads KAGVTQTPRYLIKTRGQQVTLSCSPISGHRSVSWYQQTPGQGLQFLFEYFSETQRNKGNFPGRFSGRQFSNSRSEMNVSTLELGDSALYLCASSLMVAGQDTQYFGPGTRLTVL.

The J gene is TRBJ1-2, the V gene TRBV28; 8 nucleotides agree with TRBD1. J gave up 4 bases and V 7 bases, and 11 bases lay outside the gene matches. This CDR3 spans 15 amino acids. Germline assignment: CDR1 MDHEN and CDR2 SYDVKM. The CDR3 DNA is TGTGCCAGCACTTTCCCGACAGGGGCTCTCTATGGCTACACCTTC. This sequence encodes CASTFPTGALYGYTF.

As regards this clonotype: One junction end disagrees with the germline gene, perhaps due to a read error. The chain is built from TRBV6-5 and TRBJ1-6, with D maybe TRBD1 (5 bases). The CDR3 extends over 16 amino acids. Germline V gene sequence: CDR1 MNHEY, CDR2 SVGAGI. In DNA form, the CDR3 reads TGTGCCGGCAGTTACTCTTCCGGGGGAGGCAATTCACCCCTCCACTTT. Amino acids: CAGSYSSGGGNSPLHF.

There are a few counts of this clonotype. V usage is TRBV20-1 and J usage is TRBJ1-6; D remains ambiguous. V was shortened by 5 bases and J by 0 bases, with 11 bases between the two germline ends. Germline CDR1 is DFQATT and CDR2 is SNEGSKA (reference sequence). CDR3 length equals 15 residues. For the CDR3, the DNA is TGCAGTGCTCCAATCTCGAGCTCCTATAATTCACCCCTCCACTTT. Translated: CSAPISSSYNSPLHF.

This clonotype was found a few times. V and J are TRBV27 and TRBJ2-5; D is perhaps TRBD2 (6 bases). Germline loops: CDR1 MNHEY, CDR2 SMNVEV (reference sequence). Trimming took off 6 bases at V and 4 bases at J, with 15 bases between the two ends. The length of the CDR3 is 14 residues. In DNA, the CDR3 is TGTGCCAGCAGCCCTAGGGCGGGACGAGAGACCCAGTACTTC. The encoded protein is CASSPRAGRETQYF.

This chain links TRBV7-2 with TRBJ2-7; no definite D call. This CDR3 has 12 amino acids. V shed 4 bases and J shed 4 bases, with 8 bases lying between them. Looked up from germline, CDR1 is SGHTA and CDR2 is FQGNSA. This CDR3 reads CASSSSGYEQYF. In DNA, the CDR3 is TGTGCCAGCAGCTCATCCGGGTACGAGCAGTACTTC.

The genes are TRBV12-3 or TRBV12-4 and TRBJ2-7, with 7 bases matching TRBD1. V was pared by 7 bases and J by 0 bases, with 9 bases of the junction left unmatched. The CDR3 has 15 residues. DNA of the CDR3: TGTGCCAGCACCAATACAGGGGCCCTCTCCTACGAGCAGTACTTC. Translated: CASTNTGALSYEQYF.

The chain combines TRBV6-1 with TRBJ1-5; the D gene is possibly TRBD1 (6 bases). CDR1 MNHNS and CDR2 SASEGT come from the germline V gene. Trimming took off 7 bases at V and 6 bases at J, with 13 bases between the two ends. CDR3 size: 13 residues. The CDR3 DNA follows: TGTGCCAGCACCGAGGGGGGGTCTCAGCCCCAGCATTTT. Its protein product is CASTEGGSQPQHF.

The V call is TRBV6-2 or TRBV6-3, the J call TRBJ2-1; D gene unclear. This CDR3 contains 13 residues. CDR1 and CDR2 from the germline V gene are MNHEY and SVGEGT. V was cut by 0 bases and J by 7 bases, with 7 bases left in between. The CDR3 nucleotides are TGTGCCAGCAGTTACTCGTTGAGGAATGAGCAGTTCTTC. It specifies CASSYSLRNEQFF.

This clonotype was counted many times. This chain connects TRBV12-3 or TRBV12-4 to TRBJ2-3; TRBD2 aligns across 8 bases. This CDR3 spans 15 amino acids. V was pared by 10 bases and J by 4 bases, with 13 bases of the junction left unmatched. In nucleotides, the CDR3 is TGTGCCATCCCAGCGGGAGCGGGAGCGGCAGATACGCAGTATTTT. This codes for CAIPAGAGAADTQYF.

The chain recombines TRBV30 with TRBJ1-5; the match to TRBD1 covers 7 bases. Germline CDR1 reads GTSNPN; CDR2 reads SVGIG (reference sequence). V dropped 5 bases and J dropped 0; count of bases not matched to a gene: 1. This CDR3 is built from 13 residues. CDR3 sequence: CAWGQDSNQPQHF. The DNA of the CDR3 is TGTGCCTGGGGACAGGATAGCAATCAGCCCCAGCATTTT.

The table lists this clonotype with a few counts. The chain combines TRBV20-1 with TRBJ2-4, with 10 positions matching TRBD2. The CDR3 is made up of 15 amino acids. Trimming at V came to 5 bases and at J to 0 bases, leaving 4 bases not matched to a gene. From germline, CDR1 is DFQATT and CDR2 SNEGSKA (reference sequence). The CDR3 region has the DNA TGCAGTGCTCGACTAGCGGGCATAGCCAAAAACATTCAGTACTTC. Its protein is CSARLAGIAKNIQYF.

The V call is TRBV5-1, the J call TRBJ2-3; TRBD2 agrees at 9 bases. V trimming: 4 bases; J trimming: 5 bases; junction bases outside the gene matches: 5. Germline CDR1 is SGHRS and CDR2 is YFSETQ. There are 14 residues in the CDR3. The CDR3 region has the DNA TGCGCCAGCAGCCCCGGACTAGCGAGAGATACGCAGTATTTT. It is translated as CASSPGLARDTQYF.

The chain has TRBV7-2 and TRBJ2-2; the match to TRBD2 covers 7 bases. The length of the CDR3 is 16 residues. Germline CDR1 is SGHTA and CDR2 is FQGNSA. Germline trimming cut 5 bases from V and 9 bases from J; bases unmatched to any gene: 15. CDR3 in DNA: TGTGCCAGCAGCCAAAATGGGGGGGGAAATGTCCGGGAGCTGTTTTTT. Translating gives CASSQNGGGNVRELFF. The whole variable domain, filled in from reference TRBV7-2 and TRBJ2-2, reads GAGVSQSPSNKVTEKGKDVELRCDPISGHTALYWYRQSLGQGLEFLIYFQGNSAPDKSGLPSDRFSAERTGGSVSTLTIQRTQQEDSAVYLCASSQNGGGNVRELFFGEGSRLTVL.

V gene TRBV5-1 combines with J gene TRBJ2-7, with TRBD2 identical over 7 bases. There are 14 residues in the CDR3. V trimming: 4 bases; J trimming: 1 base; junction bases outside the gene matches: 5. CDR1 is SGHRS, CDR2 YFSETQ, per germline. The CDR3 sequence is CASSRDGGSYEQYF. The CDR3 DNA reads as TGCGCCAGCAGCCGGGACGGGGGGTCCTACGAGCAGTACTTC.

This clonotype was observed a few times. The chain uses TRBV5-1 and TRBJ2-7; D perhaps matches TRBD2 (5 bases). The CDR3 extends over 14 amino acids. V dropped 2 bases and J dropped 3 bases, with 12 bases sitting between them. Germline CDR1 SGHRS, CDR2 YFSETQ. CDR3 nucleotides: TGCGCCAGCAGCTTCCGGGGTGCGGACTACGAGCAGTACTTC. Protein: CASSFRGADYEQYF. Supplemented by reference TRBV5-1 and TRBJ2-7, the full variable domain reads KAGVTQTPRYLIKTRGQQVTLSCSPISGHRSVSWYQQTPGQGLQFLFEYFSETQRNKGNFPGRFSGRQFSNSRSEMNVSTLELGDSALYLCASSFRGADYEQYFGPGTRLTVT.

This clonotype was seen only once. The V and J genes are TRBV19 and TRBJ2-2; no definite D call. CDR1 is LNHDA and CDR2 is SQIVND in the germline V gene (reference sequence). The CDR3 is 12 residues long. V lost 5 bases and J lost 5, with 6 bases in between. The CDR3 DNA reads as TGTGCCAGTAGTTTGCGGACCGGGGAGCTGTTTTTT. Its translation is CASSLRTGELFF.

This clonotype was counted only a few times. The genes are TRBV9 and TRBJ1-1; D is undetermined. The CDR3 totals 13 residues. The ends were cut back, 1 base at V and 7 bases at J, with 11 bases in the middle. Germline-derived CDR1 and CDR2 are SGDLS and YYNGEE. CDR3 nucleotide sequence: TGTGCCAGCAGCGTACCTGGGCTTAATGAAGCTTTCTTT. As protein: CASSVPGLNEAFF.

This clonotype was observed a few times. This sequence joins TRBV6-1 and TRBJ1-5, with D maybe TRBD1 (5 bases). The ends were cut back, 2 bases at V and 7 bases at J, with 12 bases in the middle. Per germline, CDR1 MNHNS and CDR2 SASEGT. This CDR3 has 14 amino acids. CDR3 coding DNA: TGTGCCAGCAGTGAATGGGGGAGCCGGCAGCCCCAGCATTTT. It specifies CASSEWGSRQPQHF.

This chain uses TRBV30 with TRBJ1-4; D is uncertain. The germline gives CDR1 GTSNPN, CDR2 SVGIG (reference sequence). CDR3 length equals 17 residues. Trimming cost V 3 bases and J 0 bases, with 17 bases left between them. The CDR3 sequence is CAWRFLGASATNEKLFF. The CDR3 DNA follows: TGTGCCTGGAGATTTTTGGGAGCCTCTGCAACTAATGAAAAACTGTTTTTT.

This clonotype has a count of ten or more. The gene calls are TRBV11-2 and TRBJ2-2; D is ambiguous. From germline, CDR1 is SGHAT and CDR2 FQNNGV. The germline V and J ends were trimmed by 1 base and 7 bases, with 4 bases remaining between them. CDR3 length: 12 amino acids. DNA of the CDR3: TGTGCCAGCAGCTTAGTGTTCGGGGAGCTGTTTTTT. Protein: CASSLVFGELFF.

Only a few counts were recorded for this clonotype. The chain uses TRBV6-1 and TRBJ1-1; TRBD1 is a possible D gene (5 bases). CDR1 and CDR2 (germline): MNHNS, SASEGT. V was clipped by 8 bases and J by 5 bases, with 15 bases between them. The CDR3 has 13 amino acids. The CDR3 region has the DNA TGTGCCAGCTCCATACGCGGGGGGACTGAAGCTTTCTTT. Protein: CASSIRGGTEAFF.

The CDR3 DNA reads TGCGCCAGCAGCTTGGACGGCGTGGGCTACACCTTC. This sequence encodes CASSLDGVGYTF. This chain links TRBV5-1 with TRBJ1-2; D is ambiguous. The CDR3 consists of 12 residues. V was shortened by 0 bases and J by 8 bases, with 8 bases between the two germline ends. From germline, CDR1 is SGHRS and CDR2 YFSETQ.

This chain joins TRBV7-3 and TRBJ2-1; tentatively, D is TRBD1 (6 bases). The CDR3 is 14 amino acids. The V gene lost 5 bases and the J gene lost 5 bases, with 13 bases spanning the gap. Germline V gives CDR1 SGHTA, CDR2 FQGTGA. The CDR3 coding sequence is TGTGCCAGCAGCCCCATCAGGGGAAACAATGAGCAGTTCTTC. Translating gives CASSPIRGNNEQFF.

The chain employs TRBV27 and TRBJ2-3; 7 positions match TRBD2. The CDR3 totals 14 residues. The germline V gene encodes CDR1 MNHEY and CDR2 SMNVEV (reference sequence). Trimming took 5 bases from V and 4 from J; bases not matched to a gene: 6. CDR3 region: CASSPWEGADTQYF. The CDR3 nucleotides read TGTGCCAGCAGTCCCTGGGAGGGAGCAGATACGCAGTATTTT.

This clonotype has more than one count but fewer than ten. The genes are TRBV10-3 and TRBJ2-7; TRBD1 agrees at 10 bases. The CDR3 has 15 amino acids. Trimming at V came to 5 bases and at J to 4 bases, leaving 8 bases not matched to a gene. Per germline, CDR1 ENHRY and CDR2 SYGVKD. CDR3 residues: CAISYRDRGHYEQYF. In DNA form, the CDR3 reads TGTGCCATCAGTTACCGGGACAGGGGTCATTACGAGCAGTACTTC.

This clonotype was detected a few times. The rearrangement links TRBV20-1 to TRBJ1-1, with TRBD1 matching 9 bases. Germline V gene data show CDR1 as DFQATT and CDR2 as SNEGSKA (reference sequence). This CDR3 has 15 residues. The V gene end was trimmed by 3 bases and the J gene end by 5 bases; junction bases not matched to a gene: 10. The CDR3: CSASPQTGGNTEAFF. The DNA for the CDR3 is TGCAGTGCTAGCCCCCAGACAGGGGGGAATACTGAAGCTTTCTTT.